The clone carrying this TCR beta chain was detected only a few times. Its antigen remains unknown. Germline V lookup: CDR1 LGHNA, CDR2 YNFKEQ. The CDR3 covers 13 residues. With 0 bases removed from V and 6 bases from J, the gap between germline ends came to 6 bases. The data were produced by immunoSEQ multiplex PCR, yet TCRdb's version contains in-frame clones alone and is incomplete. The repertoire has tens of thousands of clones, roughly 65% of them found once; the top ten carry about 3%. The data were obtained in a study of PD-1 blockade in classical Hodgkin lymphoma. Study background: Patients were given intravenous nivolumab, 3 mg/kg, every 2 weeks.

As for time point: cycle 4 day 1 (C4D1), after less than 7 weeks of nivolumab. All the patients suffered relapse after autologous stem cell transplantation, and brentuximab vedotin exposure differed. Relapsed/refractory classical Hodgkin lymphoma patients had complete, partial or progressive responses. General study points: Those achieving complete response showed baseline diversity like newly diagnosed patients.

Specimen: peripheral blood mononuclear cells (PBMCs), collected before the fourth cycle of nivolumab. The gene calls are TRBV4-2 and TRBJ1-5; D remains unclear. This TCR was sampled from a human donor with classical Hodgkin lymphoma. The CDR3 DNA follows: TGTGCCAGCAGCCAAGACAAAGGTCAGCCCCAGCATTTT. It specifies CASSQDKGQPQHF.